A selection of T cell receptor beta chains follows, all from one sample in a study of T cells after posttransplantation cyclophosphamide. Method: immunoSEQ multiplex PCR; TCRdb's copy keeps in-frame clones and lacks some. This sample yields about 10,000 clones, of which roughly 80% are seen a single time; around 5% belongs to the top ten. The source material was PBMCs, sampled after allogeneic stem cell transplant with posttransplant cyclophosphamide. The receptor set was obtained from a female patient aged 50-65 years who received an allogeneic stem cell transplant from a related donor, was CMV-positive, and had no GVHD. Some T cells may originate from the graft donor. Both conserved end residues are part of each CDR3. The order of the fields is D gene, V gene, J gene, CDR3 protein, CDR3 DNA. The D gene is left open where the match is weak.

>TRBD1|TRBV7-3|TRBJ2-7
CASSLATGYEQYF
TGTGCCAGCAGCTTAGCGACAGGGTACGAGCAGTACTTC
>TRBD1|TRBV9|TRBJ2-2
CASRDRSGNTGELFF
TGTGCCAGCAGGGACAGGTCTGGGAACACCGGGGAGCTGTTTTTT
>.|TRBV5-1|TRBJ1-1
CASSLVGRGNTEAFF
TGCGCCAGCAGCTTGGTGGGGAGGGGGAACACTGAAGCTTTCTTT